In this sample, the clone carrying this T cell receptor beta chain turned up many times. The target antigen is unknown. V was cut by 4 bases and J by 8 bases, with 9 bases left in between. Germline CDR1 SEHNR, CDR2 FQNEAQ (reference sequence). This CDR3 region has 12 residues. This sample was included in a study of regulatory T cells in long-lasting Graves disease. Study-wide findings and caveats: There were preferences for TRBV28, TRBJ1-2 and TRBJ2-5 in persistent disease.

The authors built TCR beta libraries using iRepertoire HTBI primers and Arm-PCR of CDR3 regions. TCRdb reprocessed the multiplex PCR reads with MiXCR, giving one entry per CDR3 protein. The table records 400,000 to 500,000 distinct CDR3 sequences, less than 25% of them present only once. As to time point: persistent/refractory GD, antithyroid drugs over 5 years with positive TRAb. Researchers made the TCR library from RNA that was extracted from PBMCs. The receptor's source is a female donor with Graves disease. The sequencing used peripheral blood mononuclear cells (PBMCs), collected when the disease was refractory, from a patient treated with antithyroid drugs. The chain is built from TRBV7-9 and TRBJ2-1; a weak D match, TRBD2 (6 bases). Written as DNA, the CDR3 is TGTGCCAGCAGCTCGACTAGTTATGAGCAGTTCTTC. This translates into CASSSTSYEQFF.